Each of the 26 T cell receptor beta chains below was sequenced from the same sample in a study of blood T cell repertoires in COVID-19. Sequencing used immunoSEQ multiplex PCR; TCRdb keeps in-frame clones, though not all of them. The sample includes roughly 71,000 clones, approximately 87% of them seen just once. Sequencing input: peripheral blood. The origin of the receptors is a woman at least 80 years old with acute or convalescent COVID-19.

The CDR3 DNA follows: TGTGCCTGGAGTGAGACGCGGACAGGGGGAACTGAAGCTTTCTTT. It yields the protein CAWSETRTGGTEAFF. J is TRBJ1-1 and V is TRBV30, with TRBD1 identical over 10 bases. This CDR3 region has 15 residues. The V gene end was trimmed by 1 base and the J gene end by 5 bases; junction bases not matched to a gene: 7. Germline V CDR1 and CDR2: GTSNPN, SVGIG (reference sequence). The full variable domain, with the rest looked up from reference TRBV30 and TRBJ1-1, is SQTIHQWPATLVQPVGSPLSLECTVEGTSNPNLYWYRQAAGRGLQLLFYSVGIGQISSEVPQNLSASRPQDRQFILSSKKLLLSDSGFYLCAWSETRTGGTEAFFGQGTRLTVV.

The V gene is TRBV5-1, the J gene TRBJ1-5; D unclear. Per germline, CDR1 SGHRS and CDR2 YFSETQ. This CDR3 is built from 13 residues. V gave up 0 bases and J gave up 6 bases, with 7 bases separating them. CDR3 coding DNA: TGCGCCAGCAGCTTGGATCCCGGTCAGCCCCAGCATTTT. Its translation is CASSLDPGQPQHF.

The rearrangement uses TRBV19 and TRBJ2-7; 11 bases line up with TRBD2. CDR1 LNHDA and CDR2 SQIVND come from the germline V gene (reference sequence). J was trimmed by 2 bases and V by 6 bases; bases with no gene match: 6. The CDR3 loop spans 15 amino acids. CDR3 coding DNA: TGTGCCAGTAGCCTCGGGACTAGCGGTACCTACGAGCAGTACTTC. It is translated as CASSLGTSGTYEQYF.

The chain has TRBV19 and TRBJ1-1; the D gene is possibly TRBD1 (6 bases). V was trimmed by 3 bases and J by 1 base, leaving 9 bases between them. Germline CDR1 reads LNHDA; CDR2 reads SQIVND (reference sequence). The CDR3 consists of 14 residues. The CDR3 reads CASSIGQPNTEAFF. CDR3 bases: TGTGCCAGTAGTATTGGACAGCCGAACACTGAAGCTTTCTTT.

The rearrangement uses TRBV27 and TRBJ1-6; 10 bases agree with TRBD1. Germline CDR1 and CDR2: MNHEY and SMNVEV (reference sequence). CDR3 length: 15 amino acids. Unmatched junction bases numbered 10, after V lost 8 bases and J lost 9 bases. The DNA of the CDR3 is TGTGCCAGCTCCGGACAGGGGGGTCATGGTTCACCCCTCCACTTT. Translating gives CASSGQGGHGSPLHF.

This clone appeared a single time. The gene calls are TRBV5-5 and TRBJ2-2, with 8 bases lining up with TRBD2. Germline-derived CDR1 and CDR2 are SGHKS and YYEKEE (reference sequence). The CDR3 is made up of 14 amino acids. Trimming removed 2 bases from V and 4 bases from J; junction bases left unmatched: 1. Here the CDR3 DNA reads TGTGCCAGCAGCTTCCTAGCGGGCACCGGGGAGCTGTTTTTT. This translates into CASSFLAGTGELFF.

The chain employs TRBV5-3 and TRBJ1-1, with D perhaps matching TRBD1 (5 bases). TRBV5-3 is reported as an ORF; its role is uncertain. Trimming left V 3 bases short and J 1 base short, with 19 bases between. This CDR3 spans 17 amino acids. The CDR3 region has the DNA TGTGCCAGAAGCTCCGTCTCTATAGACAGACAGAACACTGAAGCTTTCTTT. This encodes CARSSVSIDRQNTEAFF.

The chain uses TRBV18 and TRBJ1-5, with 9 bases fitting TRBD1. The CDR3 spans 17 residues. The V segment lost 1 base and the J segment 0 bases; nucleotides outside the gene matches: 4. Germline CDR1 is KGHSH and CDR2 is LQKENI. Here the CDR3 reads CASSPLGTGNSNQPQHF. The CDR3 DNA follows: TGTGCCAGCTCACCACTAGGGACAGGGAATAGCAATCAGCCCCAGCATTTT. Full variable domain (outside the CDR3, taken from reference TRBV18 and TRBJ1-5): NAGVMQNPRHLVRRRGQEARLRCSPMKGHSHVYWYRQLPEEGLKFMVYLQKENIIDESGMPKERFSAEFPKEGPSILRIQQVVRGDSAAYFCASSPLGTGNSNQPQHFGDGTRLSIL.

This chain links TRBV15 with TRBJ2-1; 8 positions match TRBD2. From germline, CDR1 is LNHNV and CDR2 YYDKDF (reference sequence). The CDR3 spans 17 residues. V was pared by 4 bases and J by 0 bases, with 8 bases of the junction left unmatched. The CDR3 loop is CATSIEAGAASYNEQFF. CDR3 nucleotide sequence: TGTGCCACCAGCATAGAAGCGGGAGCGGCCTCCTACAATGAGCAGTTCTTC.

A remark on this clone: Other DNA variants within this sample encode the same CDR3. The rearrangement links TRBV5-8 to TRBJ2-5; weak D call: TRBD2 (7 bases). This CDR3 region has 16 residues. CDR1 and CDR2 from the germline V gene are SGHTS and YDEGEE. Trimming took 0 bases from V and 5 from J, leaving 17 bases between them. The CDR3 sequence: CASSLEGRGAEETQYF. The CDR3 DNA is TGTGCCAGCAGCTTGGAAGGTCGGGGGGCGGAGGAGACCCAGTACTTC.

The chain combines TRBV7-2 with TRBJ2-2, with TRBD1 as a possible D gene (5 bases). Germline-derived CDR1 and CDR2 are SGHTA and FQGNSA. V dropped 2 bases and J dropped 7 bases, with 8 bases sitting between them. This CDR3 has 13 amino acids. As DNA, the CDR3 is TGTGCCAGCAGCTTAACCCAGGGCGGGGAGCTGTTTTTT. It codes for CASSLTQGGELFF.

The CDR3 sequence is CAWSLARGVQPQHF. CDR3 DNA: TGTGCCTGGAGTCTGGCCCGGGGAGTTCAGCCCCAGCATTTT. This sequence joins TRBV30 and TRBJ1-5; D uncertain. Trimming stripped 2 bases from V and 6 bases from J, with 14 bases between. This CDR3 is built from 14 residues. Germline-derived CDR1 and CDR2 are GTSNPN and SVGIG (reference sequence).

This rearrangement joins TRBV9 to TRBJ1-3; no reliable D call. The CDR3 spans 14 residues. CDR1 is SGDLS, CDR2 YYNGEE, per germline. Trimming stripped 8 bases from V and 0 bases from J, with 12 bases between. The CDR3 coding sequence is TGTGCCAGGGCAGGTCAACTCTCTGGAAACACCATATATTTT. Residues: CARAGQLSGNTIYF.

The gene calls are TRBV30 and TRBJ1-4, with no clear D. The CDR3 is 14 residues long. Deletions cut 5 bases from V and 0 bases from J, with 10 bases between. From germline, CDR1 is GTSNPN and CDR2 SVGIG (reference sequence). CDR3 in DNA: TGTGCCTGGGCGCTAAGTGCAACTAATGAAAAACTGTTTTTT. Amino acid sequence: CAWALSATNEKLFF.

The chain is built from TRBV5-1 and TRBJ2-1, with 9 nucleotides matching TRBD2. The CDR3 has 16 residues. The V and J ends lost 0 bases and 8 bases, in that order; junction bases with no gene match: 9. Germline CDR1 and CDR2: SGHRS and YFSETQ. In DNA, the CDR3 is TGCGCCAGCAGCTTGGATTTGGGTAGCGGGAGTGATGAGCAGTTCTTC. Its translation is CASSLDLGSGSDEQFF.

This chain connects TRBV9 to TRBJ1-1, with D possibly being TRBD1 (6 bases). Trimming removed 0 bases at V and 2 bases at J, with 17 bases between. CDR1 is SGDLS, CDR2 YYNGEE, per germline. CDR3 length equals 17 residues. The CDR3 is CASSVGLLQGQNTEAFF. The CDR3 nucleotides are TGTGCCAGCAGCGTAGGGTTATTACAGGGCCAAAACACTGAAGCTTTCTTT.

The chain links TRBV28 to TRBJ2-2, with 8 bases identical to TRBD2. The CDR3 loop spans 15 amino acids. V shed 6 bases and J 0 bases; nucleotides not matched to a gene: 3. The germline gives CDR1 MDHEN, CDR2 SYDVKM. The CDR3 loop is CASRGSGANTGELFF. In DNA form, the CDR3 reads TGTGCCAGCAGGGGTAGCGGGGCGAACACCGGGGAGCTGTTTTTT.

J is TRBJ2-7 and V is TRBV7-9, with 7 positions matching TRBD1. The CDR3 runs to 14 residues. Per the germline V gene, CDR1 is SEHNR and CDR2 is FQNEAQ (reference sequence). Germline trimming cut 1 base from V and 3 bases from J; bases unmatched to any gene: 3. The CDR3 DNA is TGTGCCAGCAGCTTAGAAGGGGGCGGCTACGAGCAGTACTTC. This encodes CASSLEGGGYEQYF.

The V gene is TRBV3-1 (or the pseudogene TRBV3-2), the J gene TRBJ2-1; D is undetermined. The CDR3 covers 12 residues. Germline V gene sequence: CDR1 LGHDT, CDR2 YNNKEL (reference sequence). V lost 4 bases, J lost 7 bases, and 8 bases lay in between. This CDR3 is CASSLIRNEQFF. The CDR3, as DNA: TGTGCCAGCAGCCTTATACGGAATGAGCAGTTCTTC.

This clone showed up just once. In DNA, the CDR3 is TGCGCCAGCAGCCCGGGACTAGCGGGAGTCTACGAGCAGTACTTC. Translating it yields CASSPGLAGVYEQYF. The chain carries TRBV5-1 and TRBJ2-7; TRBD2 agrees at 14 bases. The V and J ends lost 4 bases and 3 bases, in that order; junction bases with no gene match: 3. Germline CDR1 is SGHRS and CDR2 is YFSETQ. The CDR3 has 15 amino acids.

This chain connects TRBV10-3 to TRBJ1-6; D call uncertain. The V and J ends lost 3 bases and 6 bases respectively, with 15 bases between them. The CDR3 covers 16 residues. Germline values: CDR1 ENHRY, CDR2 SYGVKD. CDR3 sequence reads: CAISEVPLNGNSPLHF. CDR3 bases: TGTGCCATCAGTGAAGTGCCTCTCAACGGTAATTCACCCCTCCACTTT.

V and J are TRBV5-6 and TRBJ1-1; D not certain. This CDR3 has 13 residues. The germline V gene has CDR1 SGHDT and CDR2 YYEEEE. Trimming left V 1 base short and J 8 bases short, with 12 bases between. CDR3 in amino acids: CASSLSRDGEAFF. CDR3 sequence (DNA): TGTGCCAGCAGCTTGAGCCGGGATGGGGAAGCTTTCTTT.

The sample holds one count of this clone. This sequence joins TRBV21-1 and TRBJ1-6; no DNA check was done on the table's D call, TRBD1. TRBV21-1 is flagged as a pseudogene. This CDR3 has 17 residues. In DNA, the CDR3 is TGTGCCAGCAAACCACTTCCGGGACAGTTCTATAATTCACCCCTCCACTTT. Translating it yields CASKPLPGQFYNSPLHF.

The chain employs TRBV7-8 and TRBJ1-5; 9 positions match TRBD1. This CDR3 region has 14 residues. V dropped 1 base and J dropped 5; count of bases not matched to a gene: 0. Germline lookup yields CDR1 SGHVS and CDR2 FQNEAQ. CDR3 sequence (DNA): TGTGCCAGCAGCTTAGGGGACAGGGATCAGCCCCAGCATTTT. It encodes CASSLGDRDQPQHF.

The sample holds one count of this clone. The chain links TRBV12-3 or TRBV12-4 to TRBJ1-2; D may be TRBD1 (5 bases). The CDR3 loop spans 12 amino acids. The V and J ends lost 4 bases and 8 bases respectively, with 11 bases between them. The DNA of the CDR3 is TGTGCCAGCAGTTGGTGGGGGGGAGGCTACACCTTC. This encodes CASSWWGGGYTF.

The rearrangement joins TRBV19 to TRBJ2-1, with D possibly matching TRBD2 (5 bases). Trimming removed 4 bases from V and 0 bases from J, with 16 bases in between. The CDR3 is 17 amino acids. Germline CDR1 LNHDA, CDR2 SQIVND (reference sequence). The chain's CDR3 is CASSSLPGRSSYNEQFF. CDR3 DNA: TGTGCCAGTAGTAGTTTACCTGGGAGAAGCTCCTACAATGAGCAGTTCTTC.